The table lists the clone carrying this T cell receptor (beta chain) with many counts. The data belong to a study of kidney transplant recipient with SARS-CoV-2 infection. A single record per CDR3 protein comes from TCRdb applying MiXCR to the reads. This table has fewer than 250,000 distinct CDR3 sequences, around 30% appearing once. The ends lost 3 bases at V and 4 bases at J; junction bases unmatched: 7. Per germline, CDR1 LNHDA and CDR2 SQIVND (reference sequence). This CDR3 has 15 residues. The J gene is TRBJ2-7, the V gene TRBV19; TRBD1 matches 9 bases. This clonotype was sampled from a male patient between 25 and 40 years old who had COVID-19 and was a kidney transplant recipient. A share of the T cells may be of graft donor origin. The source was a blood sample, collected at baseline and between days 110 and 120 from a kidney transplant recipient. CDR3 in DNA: TGTGCCAGTAGTATTTCCGGGACAGGGAATTACGAGCAGTACTTC. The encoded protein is CASSISGTGNYEQYF.